These T cell receptor beta chains were read from a single sample in a study of blood T cells in healthy people across ages. One entry per CDR3 protein, called by TCRdb with MiXCR from the 5' RACE reads. The table lists more than 800,000 distinct CDR3 sequences, more than 25% of them singletons. The specimen was blood. All receptors come from a woman older than 75 in good health. Each CDR3 is given with its conserved first and last residue. Fields, in order: D gene, V gene, clone size, J gene, CDR3 DNA, CDR3 protein. A D gene is named only where the DNA matches it firmly. Rows may omit the clone size; those that give it use once, few, many or a size class.

D gene: TRBD1; V gene: TRBV5-1; clone size: .; J gene: TRBJ2-2; CDR3 DNA: TGCGCCAGCAGCTTGGCGGGACAGAACACCAGGGAGCTGTTTTTT; CDR3 protein: CASSLAGQNTRELFF
D gene: .; V gene: TRBV5-1; clone size: .; J gene: TRBJ1-2; CDR3 DNA: TGCGCCAGCAGCTTGGGACAGCGTACCTACACCTTC; CDR3 protein: CASSLGQRTYTF
D gene: .; V gene: TRBV13; clone size: .; J gene: TRBJ2-6; CDR3 DNA: TGTGCCAGCAGCGTACAGGGACTTGGGGCCAACGTCCTGACTTTC; CDR3 protein: CASSVQGLGANVLTF
D gene: .; V gene: TRBV20-1; clone size: many; J gene: TRBJ1-2; CDR3 DNA: TGCAGTGCTAGAGGCCATCTCGGGGGATATGGCTACACCTTC; CDR3 protein: CSARGHLGGYGYTF
D gene: TRBD2; V gene: TRBV27; clone size: many; J gene: TRBJ2-3; CDR3 DNA: TGTGCCAGCAGAGGTACCGGGACTAGCGACCATACGCAGTATTTT; CDR3 protein: CASRGTGTSDHTQYF
D gene: .; V gene: TRBV6-2/TRBV6-3; clone size: many; J gene: TRBJ1-5; CDR3 DNA: TGTGCCAGCAGAGAGCTGGGAGTAGCAAATCAGCCCCAGCATTTT; CDR3 protein: CASRELGVANQPQHF
D gene: TRBD1; V gene: TRBV12-3/TRBV12-4; clone size: once; J gene: TRBJ2-7; CDR3 DNA: TGTGCCAGCAGCCGGACAGGGGGAGACTACGAGCAGTACTTC; CDR3 protein: CASSRTGGDYEQYF
D gene: .; V gene: TRBV5-6; clone size: few; J gene: TRBJ1-2; CDR3 DNA: TGTGCCAGCAGATTAGGGGGTTACACAGGGTCTGGCTACACCTTC; CDR3 protein: CASRLGGYTGSGYTF
D gene: .; V gene: TRBV7-2; clone size: many; J gene: TRBJ2-1; CDR3 DNA: TGTGCCAGCACCCCGGTAAGGGGGATCAATGAGCAGTTCTTC; CDR3 protein: CASTPVRGINEQFF
D gene: TRBD2; V gene: TRBV2; clone size: .; J gene: TRBJ2-5; CDR3 DNA: TGTGCCAGCAGTCATAGCGGGGGGGCTTACAATGAGCAGTACTTC; CDR3 protein: CASSHSGGAYNEQYF
D gene: .; V gene: TRBV18; clone size: few; J gene: TRBJ2-7; CDR3 DNA: TGTGCCAGCTCACCAGGATTGGACAGCTCCAAGAGCCAGTACTTC; CDR3 protein: CASSPGLDSSKSQYF
D gene: .; V gene: TRBV20-1; clone size: many; J gene: TRBJ2-5; CDR3 DNA: TGCAGTGCTAGTGGCTCCCAAGAGACCCAGTACTTC; CDR3 protein: CSASGSQETQYF
D gene: TRBD1; V gene: TRBV6-1; clone size: .; J gene: TRBJ1-2; CDR3 DNA: TGTGCCAGCAGTCCCCGGACAGGGCTCCTCTATGGCTACACCTTC; CDR3 protein: CASSPRTGLLYGYTF
D gene: TRBD2; V gene: TRBV7-2; clone size: .; J gene: TRBJ2-5; CDR3 DNA: TGTGCCAGCAGCTTAACTAGCGGCCCCGGGGGGGAGACCCAGTACTTC; CDR3 protein: CASSLTSGPGGETQYF
D gene: .; V gene: TRBV5-5; clone size: many; J gene: TRBJ2-7; CDR3 DNA: TGTGCCAGCAGCTTGTACGAGTTGTACGAGCAGTACTTC; CDR3 protein: CASSLYELYEQYF
D gene: TRBD2; V gene: TRBV7-8; clone size: .; J gene: TRBJ2-2; CDR3 DNA: TGTGCCAGCGGCTTAGCGTGGACTAGCACCGGGGAGCTGTTTTTT; CDR3 protein: CASGLAWTSTGELFF